These T cell receptor beta chains were read from a single sample in a study of lymphopenia after photon versus proton radiotherapy. Repertoires were generated with immunoSEQ multiplex PCR, while TCRdb's copy carries only in-frame clones and drops some. The table lists about 58,000 clones, roughly 80% of them singletons, with roughly 2.1% in the top ten. The starting material was peripheral blood, obtained from a patient treated with proton-based radiotherapy. The receptors originated from a man in his 60s with pancreatic cancer. Each CDR3 is given with its conserved first and last residue. A D gene is named only where the DNA matches it firmly. Clone size is given for some rows only: seen once, a few or many times, or a class if the clone is expanded.

TRBV6-1,NA,TRBJ2-7,NA,CASSETYMSYEQYF,TGTGCCAGCAGTGAAACGTATATGAGCTACGAGCAGTACTTC
TRBV7-8,NA,TRBJ2-7,few,CASSPTGSYEQYF,TGTGCCAGCAGCCCTACAGGGTCCTACGAGCAGTACTTC
TRBV28,NA,TRBJ2-7,NA,CASSKSRLRDNQAWYF,TGTGCCAGCAGCAAGTCCCGACTCCGGGACAACCAAGCTTGGTACTTC
TRBV19,NA,TRBJ2-7,NA,CASSVGGTSPYEQYF,TGTGCCAGTAGTGTAGGAGGGACCTCCCCCTACGAGCAGTACTTC
TRBV5-6,TRBD1,TRBJ2-3,NA,CASSLGQVQGNTQYF,TGTGCCAGCAGCTTAGGACAGGTCCAGGGGAATACGCAGTATTTT
TRBV18,TRBD2,TRBJ2-3,NA,CASSSSGRSSAQYF,TGTGCCAGCTCATCGAGCGGGAGAAGTAGTGCGCAGTATTTT
TRBV7-9,NA,TRBJ1-4,NA,CASSLRGGGEKLFF,TGTGCCAGCAGCTTAAGGGGAGGTGGTGAAAAACTGTTTTTT
TRBV11-3,TRBD2,TRBJ2-7,NA,CASSLGLAGAEQYF,TGTGCCAGCAGCTTAGGTCTAGCGGGAGCCGAGCAGTACTTC
TRBV7-2,NA,TRBJ2-3,NA,CASSLVQMTDTQYF,TGTGCCAGCAGCTTAGTCCAAATGACAGATACGCAGTATTTT
TRBV9,NA,TRBJ2-5,NA,CASSVEQGLQETQYF,TGTGCCAGCAGCGTAGAACAGGGCCTCCAAGAGACCCAGTACTTC
TRBV9,NA,TRBJ2-2,NA,CASSVGVSGSTGELFF,TGTGCCAGCAGCGTAGGGGTTAGCGGAAGCACCGGGGAGCTGTTTTTT
TRBV5-1,TRBD2,TRBJ2-1,NA,CASSRGGTSGSNEQFF,TGCGCCAGCAGCCGAGGAGGGACTAGCGGGAGCAATGAGCAGTTCTTC
TRBV29-1,NA,TRBJ1-2,once,CSAWAESNYGYTF,TGCAGCGCCTGGGCAGAGTCTAACTATGGCTACACCTTC
TRBV6-5,TRBD2,TRBJ2-3,NA,CASSLDAGGGTDTQYF,TGTGCCAGCAGTTTGGATGCGGGAGGCGGCACAGATACGCAGTATTTT
TRBV4-3,NA,TRBJ1-1,NA,CASSQLQGRTEAFF,TGCGCCAGCAGCCAACTACAGGGAAGGACTGAAGCTTTCTTT
TRBV27,NA,TRBJ2-5,NA,CAPEVGQEETQYF,TGTGCCCCCGAGGTGGGGCAGGAAGAGACCCAGTACTTC
TRBV11-2,TRBD2,TRBJ2-7,NA,CASSLEVGGRASYEQYF,TGTGCCAGCAGCTTAGAAGTCGGCGGGAGGGCTTCCTACGAGCAGTACTTC
TRBV5-1,TRBD1,TRBJ1-2,NA,CASSGGYRQGYGYTF,TGCGCCAGCAGCGGGGGCTACCGACAGGGATATGGCTACACCTTC
TRBV7-2,NA,TRBJ1-4,NA,CASSLDGSTNEKLFF,TGTGCCAGCAGCTTGGACGGTTCAACTAATGAAAAACTGTTTTTT
TRBV28,TRBD1,TRBJ2-1,once,CASSSLRGTGDEQFF,TGTGCCAGCAGTTCCTTGAGGGGGACAGGGGATGAGCAGTTCTTC
TRBV7-8,TRBD2,TRBJ2-5,NA,CASSSPSWGLLNSETQYF,TGTGCCAGCAGCTCCCCTTCGTGGGGACTACTGAACTCAGAGACCCAGTACTTC
TRBV30,NA,TRBJ2-5,NA,CAWSGRSGETQYF,TGTGCCTGGTCGGGACGGTCAGGTGAGACCCAGTACTTC